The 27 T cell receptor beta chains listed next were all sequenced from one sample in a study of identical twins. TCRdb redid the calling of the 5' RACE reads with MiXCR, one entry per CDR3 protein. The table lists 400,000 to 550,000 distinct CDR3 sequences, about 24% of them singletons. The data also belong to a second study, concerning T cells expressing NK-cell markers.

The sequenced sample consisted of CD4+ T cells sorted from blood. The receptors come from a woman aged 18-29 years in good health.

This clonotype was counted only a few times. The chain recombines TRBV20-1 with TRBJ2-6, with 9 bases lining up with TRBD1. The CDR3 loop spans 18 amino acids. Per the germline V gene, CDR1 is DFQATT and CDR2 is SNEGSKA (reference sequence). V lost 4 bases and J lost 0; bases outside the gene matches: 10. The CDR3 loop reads CSATPRDRVISGANVLTF. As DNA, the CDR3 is TGCAGTGCTACCCCCCGGGACAGGGTCATCTCTGGGGCCAACGTCCTGACTTTC.

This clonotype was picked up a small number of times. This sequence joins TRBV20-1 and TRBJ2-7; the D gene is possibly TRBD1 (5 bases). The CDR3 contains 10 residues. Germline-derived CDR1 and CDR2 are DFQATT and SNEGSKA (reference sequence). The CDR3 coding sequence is TGCAGCGTGGGTGGGGCCGAGCAGTACTTC. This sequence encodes CSVGGAEQYF.

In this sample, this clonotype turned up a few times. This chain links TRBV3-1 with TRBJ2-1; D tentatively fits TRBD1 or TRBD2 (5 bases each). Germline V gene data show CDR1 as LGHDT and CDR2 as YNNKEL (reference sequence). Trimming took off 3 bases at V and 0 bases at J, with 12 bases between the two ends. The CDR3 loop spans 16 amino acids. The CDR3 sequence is CASSHRDASSYNEQFF. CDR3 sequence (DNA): TGTGCCAGCAGCCACCGGGACGCCAGCTCCTACAATGAGCAGTTCTTC.

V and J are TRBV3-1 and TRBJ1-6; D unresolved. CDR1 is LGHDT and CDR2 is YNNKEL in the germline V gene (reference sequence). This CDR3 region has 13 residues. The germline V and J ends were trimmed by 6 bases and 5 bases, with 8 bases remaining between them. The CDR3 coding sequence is TGTGCCAGCAGGAACAGAAATAATTCACCCCTCCACTTT. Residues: CASRNRNNSPLHF.

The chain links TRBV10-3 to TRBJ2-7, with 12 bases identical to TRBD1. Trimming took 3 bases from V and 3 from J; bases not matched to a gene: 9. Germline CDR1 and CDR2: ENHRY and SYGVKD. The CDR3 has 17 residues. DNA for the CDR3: TGTGCCATCAGTGAAGGGACAGGGGGCTCTCCCCTCTACGAGCAGTACTTC. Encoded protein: CAISEGTGGSPLYEQYF.

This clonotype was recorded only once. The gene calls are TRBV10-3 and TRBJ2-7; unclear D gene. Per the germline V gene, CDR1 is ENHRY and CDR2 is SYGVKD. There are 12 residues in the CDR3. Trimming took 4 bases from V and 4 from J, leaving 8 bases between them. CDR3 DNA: TGTGCCATCAGTGCCCAAGGATACGAGCAGTACTTC. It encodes CAISAQGYEQYF.

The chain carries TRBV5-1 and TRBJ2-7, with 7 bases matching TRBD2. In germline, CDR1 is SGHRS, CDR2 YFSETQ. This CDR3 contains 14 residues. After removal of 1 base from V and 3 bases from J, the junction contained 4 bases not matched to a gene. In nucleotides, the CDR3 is TGCGCCAGCAGCTTGTATCAGCGGGGCTACGAGCAGTACTTC. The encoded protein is CASSLYQRGYEQYF.

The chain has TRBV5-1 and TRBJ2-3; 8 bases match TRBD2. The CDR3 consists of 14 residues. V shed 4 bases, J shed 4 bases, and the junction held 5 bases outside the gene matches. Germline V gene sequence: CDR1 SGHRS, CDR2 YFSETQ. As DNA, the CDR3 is TGCGCCAGCAGCCCCGGGACTAGAGCAGATACGCAGTATTTT. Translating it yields CASSPGTRADTQYF. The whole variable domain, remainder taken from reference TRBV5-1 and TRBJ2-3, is KAGVTQTPRYLIKTRGQQVTLSCSPISGHRSVSWYQQTPGQGLQFLFEYFSETQRNKGNFPGRFSGRQFSNSRSEMNVSTLELGDSALYLCASSPGTRADTQYFGPGTRLTVL.

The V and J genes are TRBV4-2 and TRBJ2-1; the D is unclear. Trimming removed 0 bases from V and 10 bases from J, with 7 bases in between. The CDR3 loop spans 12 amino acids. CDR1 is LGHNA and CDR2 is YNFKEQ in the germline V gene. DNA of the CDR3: TGTGCCAGCAGCCAAGACGTCGGCGAGCAGTTCTTC. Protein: CASSQDVGEQFF.

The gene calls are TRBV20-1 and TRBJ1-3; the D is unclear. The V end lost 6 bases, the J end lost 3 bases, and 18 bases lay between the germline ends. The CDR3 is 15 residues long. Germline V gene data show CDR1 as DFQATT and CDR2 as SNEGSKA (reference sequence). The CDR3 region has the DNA TGCAGTGCCCGCGGTGAGGCCGGGATTGGAAACACCATATATTTT. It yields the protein CSARGEAGIGNTIYF.

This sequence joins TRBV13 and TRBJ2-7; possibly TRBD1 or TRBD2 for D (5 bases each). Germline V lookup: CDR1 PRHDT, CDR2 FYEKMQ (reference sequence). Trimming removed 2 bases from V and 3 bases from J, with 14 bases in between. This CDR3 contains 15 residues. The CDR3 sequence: CASSLRGVNYYEQYF. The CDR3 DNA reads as TGTGCCAGCAGCTTAAGAGGGGTTAACTACTACGAGCAGTACTTC.

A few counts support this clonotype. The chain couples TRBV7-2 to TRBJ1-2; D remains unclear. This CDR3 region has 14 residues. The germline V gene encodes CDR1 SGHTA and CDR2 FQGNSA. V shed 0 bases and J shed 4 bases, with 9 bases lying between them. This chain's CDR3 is CASSLARGLYGYTF. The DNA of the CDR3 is TGTGCCAGCAGCTTAGCTCGGGGTCTCTATGGCTACACCTTC.

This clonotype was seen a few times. DNA of the CDR3: TGCAGTGCCCGGCGACAGGGACCTTATGGCTACACCTTC. Protein: CSARRQGPYGYTF. The chain has TRBV20-1 and TRBJ1-2; TRBD1 matches at 7 bases. CDR1 and CDR2 (germline): DFQATT, SNEGSKA (reference sequence). This CDR3 has 13 amino acids. Germline trimming cut 6 bases from V and 5 bases from J; bases unmatched to any gene: 9.

This CDR3 is CASSLSGTGGTDTQYF. The CDR3 nucleotides are TGTGCCAGCAGCTTATCAGGGACAGGGGGCACAGATACGCAGTATTTT. The chain has TRBV7-2 and TRBJ2-3; 10 positions agree with TRBD1. The germline gives CDR1 SGHTA, CDR2 FQGNSA. Trimming took 2 bases from V and 1 from J; bases not matched to a gene: 3. CDR3 length: 16 residues.

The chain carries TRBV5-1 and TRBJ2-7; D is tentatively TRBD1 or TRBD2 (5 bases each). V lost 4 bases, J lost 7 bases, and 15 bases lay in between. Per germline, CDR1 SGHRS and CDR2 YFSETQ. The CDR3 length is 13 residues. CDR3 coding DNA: TGCGCCAGCAGCGTGGGACCTCTGGGAGAGCAGTACTTC. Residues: CASSVGPLGEQYF.

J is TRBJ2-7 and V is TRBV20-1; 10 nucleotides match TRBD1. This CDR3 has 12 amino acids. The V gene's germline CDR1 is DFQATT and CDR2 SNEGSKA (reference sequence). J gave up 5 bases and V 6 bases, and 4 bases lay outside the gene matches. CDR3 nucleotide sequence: TGCAGTGCACCGGGACAGGGGAACGAGCAGTACTTC. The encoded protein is CSAPGQGNEQYF.

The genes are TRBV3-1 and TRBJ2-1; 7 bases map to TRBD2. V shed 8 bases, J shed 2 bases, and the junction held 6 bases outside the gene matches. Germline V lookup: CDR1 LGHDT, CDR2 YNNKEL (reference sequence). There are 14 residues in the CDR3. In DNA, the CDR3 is TGTGCCAGCGGGGGAGGGGATCCCTACAATGAGCAGTTCTTC. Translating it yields CASGGGDPYNEQFF.

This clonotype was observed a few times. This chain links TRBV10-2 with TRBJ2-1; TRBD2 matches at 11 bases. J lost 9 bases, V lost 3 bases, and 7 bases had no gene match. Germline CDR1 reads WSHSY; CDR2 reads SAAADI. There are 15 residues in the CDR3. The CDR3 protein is CASSELAGGPFEQFF. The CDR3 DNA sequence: TGCGCCAGCAGTGAATTAGCGGGGGGGCCATTTGAGCAGTTCTTC.

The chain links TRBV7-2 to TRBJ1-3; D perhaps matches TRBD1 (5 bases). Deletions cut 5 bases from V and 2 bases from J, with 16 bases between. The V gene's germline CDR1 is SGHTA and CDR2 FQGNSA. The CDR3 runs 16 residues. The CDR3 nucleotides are TGTGCCAGCAGCCTTCGGACATGGACGACTGGAAACACCATATATTTT. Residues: CASSLRTWTTGNTIYF.

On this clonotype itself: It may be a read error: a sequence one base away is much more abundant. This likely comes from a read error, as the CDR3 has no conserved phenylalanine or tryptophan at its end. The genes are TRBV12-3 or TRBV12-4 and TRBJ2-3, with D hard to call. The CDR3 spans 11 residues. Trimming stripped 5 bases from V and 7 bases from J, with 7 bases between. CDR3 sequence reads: CASSPSHTQYL. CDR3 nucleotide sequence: TGTGCCAGCAGTCCCTCCCATACGCAGTATCTT.

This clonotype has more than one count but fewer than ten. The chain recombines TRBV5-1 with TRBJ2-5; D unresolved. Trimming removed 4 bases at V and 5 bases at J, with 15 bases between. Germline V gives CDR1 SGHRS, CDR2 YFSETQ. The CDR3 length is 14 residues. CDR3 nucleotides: TGCGCCAGCAGCCAACGCGATCCGACGGAGACCCAGTACTTC. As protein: CASSQRDPTETQYF.

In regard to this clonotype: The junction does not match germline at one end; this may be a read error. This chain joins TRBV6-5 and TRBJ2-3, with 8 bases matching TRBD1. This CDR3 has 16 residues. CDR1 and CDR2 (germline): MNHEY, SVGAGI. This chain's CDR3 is CASSYSAGGFLDMQYF. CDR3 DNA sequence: TGTGCCAGCAGTTACTCGGCAGGGGGCTTTTTGGATATGCAGTATTTT.

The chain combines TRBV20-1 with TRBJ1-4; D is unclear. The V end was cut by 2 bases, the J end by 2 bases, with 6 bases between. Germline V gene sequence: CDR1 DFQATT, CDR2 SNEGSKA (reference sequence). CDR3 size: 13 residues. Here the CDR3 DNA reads TGCAGTGCTAGACTAGGCACTAATGAAAAACTGTTTTTT. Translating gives CSARLGTNEKLFF.

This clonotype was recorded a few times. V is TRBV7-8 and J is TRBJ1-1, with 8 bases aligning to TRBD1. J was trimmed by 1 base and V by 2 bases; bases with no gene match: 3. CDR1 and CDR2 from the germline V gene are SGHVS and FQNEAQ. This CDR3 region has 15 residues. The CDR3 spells CASSLQTGANTEAFF. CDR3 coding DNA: TGTGCCAGCAGCTTACAGACAGGGGCGAACACTGAAGCTTTCTTT.

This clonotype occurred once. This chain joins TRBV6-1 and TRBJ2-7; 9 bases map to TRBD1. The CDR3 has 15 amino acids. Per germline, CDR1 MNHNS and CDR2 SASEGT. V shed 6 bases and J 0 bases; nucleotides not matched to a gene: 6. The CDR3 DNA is TGTGCCAGCAGATGGGGACAGGGTCTCTCCTACGAGCAGTACTTC. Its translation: CASRWGQGLSYEQYF.

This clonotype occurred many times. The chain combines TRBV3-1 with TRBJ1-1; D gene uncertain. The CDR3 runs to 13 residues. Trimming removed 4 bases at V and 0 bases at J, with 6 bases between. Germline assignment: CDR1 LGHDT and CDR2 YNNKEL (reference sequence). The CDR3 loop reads CASSPQLNTEAFF. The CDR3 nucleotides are TGTGCCAGCAGCCCACAGCTGAACACTGAAGCTTTCTTT.

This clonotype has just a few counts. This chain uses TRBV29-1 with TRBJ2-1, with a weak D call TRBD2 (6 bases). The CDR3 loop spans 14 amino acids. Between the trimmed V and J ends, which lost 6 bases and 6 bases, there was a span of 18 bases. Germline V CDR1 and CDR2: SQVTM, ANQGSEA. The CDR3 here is CSVRVLGGTNEQFF. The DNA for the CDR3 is TGCAGCGTGAGGGTCCTCGGGGGAACCAATGAGCAGTTCTTC.